The next 11 T cell receptor beta chains were all read from a single sample in a study of T cell responses to AZD1222 COVID-19 vaccine. Clones were sequenced by immunoSEQ multiplex PCR, and TCRdb holds only the in-frame ones, with some missing. This table holds about 130,000 clones, 80% to 95% found once. The sequenced sample was peripheral blood, obtained 28 days after the second AZD1222 dose. Source of these receptors: an adult who received the AZD1222 COVID-19 vaccine.

The chain carries TRBV28 and TRBJ1-5, with TRBD1 identical over 11 bases. V lost 6 bases to trimming and J lost 6 bases; unmatched junction nucleotides: 4. The length of the CDR3 is 14 residues. Per germline, CDR1 MDHEN and CDR2 SYDVKM. The CDR3 DNA is TGTGCCAGCAGCAGGACAGGGGGCACTCAGCCCCAGCATTTT. It codes for CASSRTGGTQPQHF.

This chain joins TRBV15 and TRBJ1-2; D call uncertain. The V gene's germline CDR1 is LNHNV and CDR2 YYDKDF (reference sequence). The germline V and J ends were trimmed by 0 bases and 4 bases, with 12 bases remaining between them. This CDR3 has 15 amino acids. Here the CDR3 DNA reads TGTGCCACCAGCAGAGAACCGAGGCCAGTCTATGGCTACACCTTC. As protein: CATSREPRPVYGYTF.

The V and J genes are TRBV30 and TRBJ1-3; D is ambiguous. Trimming left V 0 bases short and J 2 bases short, with 8 bases between. The CDR3 runs to 14 residues. CDR1 GTSNPN and CDR2 SVGIG come from the germline V gene (reference sequence). This CDR3 reads CAWSVARTGNTIYF. The CDR3 nucleotides read TGTGCCTGGAGTGTTGCCAGGACTGGAAACACCATATATTTT.

This chain links TRBV7-6 with TRBJ2-2; D assignment may be TRBD1 or TRBD2 (5 bases each). The CDR3 sequence is 20 residues long. In germline, CDR1 is SGHVS, CDR2 FNYEAQ. Trimming removed 2 bases at V and 0 bases at J, with 22 bases between. For the CDR3, the DNA is TGTGCCAGCAGCTTATACTTGTTGAACCGGGACCGAACGAACACCGGGGAGCTGTTTTTT. Its translation: CASSLYLLNRDRTNTGELFF.

V gene TRBV5-8 combines with J gene TRBJ1-5; 7 bases are shared with TRBD1. V was clipped by 4 bases and J by 15 bases; unmatched bases: 13. The germline V gene has CDR1 SGHTS and CDR2 YDEGEE. This CDR3 contains 13 residues. The CDR3 loop is CASSKTSDRAGHF. For the CDR3, the DNA is TGTGCCAGCAGCAAGACCTCAGACAGGGCCGGGCATTTT.

The V call is TRBV12-3 or TRBV12-4, the J call TRBJ1-5; D perhaps matches TRBD1 (5 bases). This CDR3 is built from 13 residues. The ends were cut back, 3 bases at V and 5 bases at J, with 8 bases in the middle. The CDR3 protein is CASSLQGDQPQHF. The CDR3 DNA sequence: TGTGCCAGCAGTTTGCAAGGGGATCAGCCCCAGCATTTT.

This chain connects TRBV7-3 to TRBJ1-1, with 7 bases aligning to TRBD1. Trimming took 5 bases from V and 5 from J; bases not matched to a gene: 14. The germline CDR1 and CDR2 sequences are SGHTA and FQGTGA. The CDR3 consists of 16 residues. Here the CDR3 reads CASSLARGIVGTEAFF. The CDR3, as DNA: TGTGCCAGCAGCCTAGCCAGGGGGATCGTGGGAACTGAAGCTTTCTTT.

This chain joins TRBV6-5 and TRBJ2-1; no clear D. V was shortened by 5 bases and J by 5 bases, with 10 bases between the two germline ends. The CDR3 extends over 13 amino acids. Per germline, CDR1 MNHEY and CDR2 SVGAGI. The CDR3 sequence: CASSKPFDNEQFF. The CDR3 nucleotides read TGTGCCAGCAGTAAACCCTTCGACAATGAGCAGTTCTTC.

V gene TRBV28 combines with J gene TRBJ1-5; unclear D gene. Germline V CDR1 and CDR2: MDHEN, SYDVKM. V lost 3 bases, J lost 3 bases, and 12 bases lay in between. This CDR3 contains 15 residues. The CDR3 loop is CASSFSAVLNQPQHF. The CDR3 DNA is TGTGCCAGCAGTTTTTCCGCTGTCCTCAATCAGCCCCAGCATTTT.

The J gene is TRBJ1-1, the V gene TRBV5-6; TRBD1 matches 7 bases. CDR1 and CDR2 (germline): SGHDT, YYEEEE. The V gene end was trimmed by 4 bases and the J gene end by 4 bases; junction bases not matched to a gene: 7. The CDR3 contains 14 residues. The CDR3 protein is CASSQNRGRTEAFF. The CDR3 DNA is TGTGCCAGCAGCCAAAACAGGGGTCGCACTGAAGCTTTCTTT.

J is TRBJ2-2 and V is TRBV7-9; perhaps TRBD1 as D (7 bases). Germline V lookup: CDR1 SEHNR, CDR2 FQNEAQ (reference sequence). This CDR3 is 16 amino acids long. The V and J ends lost 9 bases and 4 bases respectively, with 21 bases between them. CDR3 sequence: CASGGTALGSTGELFF. The DNA of the CDR3 is TGTGCCAGTGGCGGGACAGCTTTAGGGTCCACCGGGGAGCTGTTTTTT.